The 21 T cell receptor beta chains below all came from one sample that was sequenced in a study of T cells in Graves' hyperthyroidism and ophthalmopathy. TCR beta CDR3 regions were amplified from RNA. The primer set for the first-round RT-PCR of the TCR CDR3 was HTBI. TCRdb used MiXCR to reprocess the multiplex PCR reads, holding one entry per CDR3 protein. This table holds hundreds of thousands of distinct CDR3 sequences, about 14% found once. The sequencing sample was made of blood. These receptor sequences come from a woman aged 45-65 years with Graves' ophthalmopathy.

This sequence joins TRBV11-2 and TRBJ2-7; no clear D gene. Trimming took off 1 base at V and 2 bases at J, with 9 bases between the two ends. This CDR3 comprises 14 residues. Per the germline V gene, CDR1 is SGHAT and CDR2 is FQNNGV. CDR3 amino acids: CASSLGRRAYEQYF. The DNA for the CDR3 is TGTGCCAGCAGCTTAGGCAGGCGCGCCTACGAGCAGTACTTC.

This clonotype was detected many times. The rearrangement links TRBV2 to TRBJ1-5; no clear D. CDR1 is SNHLY, CDR2 FYNNEI, per germline. The V end was cut by 1 base, the J end by 5 bases, with 9 bases between. The CDR3 sequence is 14 residues long. The CDR3 protein is CASSEGGRDQPQHF. CDR3 sequence (DNA): TGTGCCAGCAGTGAAGGGGGAAGGGATCAGCCCCAGCATTTT.

V usage is TRBV19 and J usage is TRBJ1-1; D unclear. The ends were cut back, 4 bases at V and 5 bases at J, with 14 bases in the middle. This CDR3 contains 14 residues. From germline, CDR1 is LNHDA and CDR2 SQIVND (reference sequence). CDR3 protein: CASSSDLPNTEAFF. The CDR3 coding sequence is TGTGCCAGTAGTAGCGATCTCCCGAATACTGAAGCTTTCTTT. The whole variable domain, filled in from reference TRBV19 and TRBJ1-1, reads DGGITQSPKYLFRKEGQNVTLSCEQNLNHDAMYWYRQDPGQGLRLIYYSQIVNDFQKGDIAEGYSVSREKKESFPLTVTSAQKNPTAFYLCASSSDLPNTEAFFGQGTRLTVV.

This clonotype has at least ten counts. As DNA, the CDR3 is TGTGCCAGCAACCCTAGAGGGGGGGGAGGGCCTCCCGGGGAGCTGTTTTTT. Its protein is CASNPRGGGGPPGELFF. The rearrangement uses TRBV11-2 and TRBJ2-2; the D gene is possibly TRBD2 (7 bases). The ends were cut back, 7 bases at V and 6 bases at J, with 24 bases in the middle. The CDR3 extends over 17 amino acids. The V gene's germline CDR1 is SGHAT and CDR2 FQNNGV. The full variable domain, completed using reference TRBV11-2 and TRBJ2-2, is EAGVAQSPRYKIIEKRQSVAFWCNPISGHATLYWYQQILGQGPKLLIQFQNNGVVDDSQLPKDRFSAERLKGVDSTLKIQPAKLEDSAVYLCASNPRGGGGPPGELFFGEGSRLTVL.

This clonotype was observed at least ten times. The chain combines TRBV28 with TRBJ2-7; D possibly corresponds to TRBD2 (5 bases). In germline, CDR1 is MDHEN, CDR2 SYDVKM. The CDR3 is 13 residues long. Trimming removed 5 bases at V and 7 bases at J, with 15 bases between. CDR3 residues: CASSGWSGSEQYF. CDR3 nucleotides: TGTGCCAGCAGTGGGTGGTCGGGGTCTGAGCAGTACTTC. Full variable domain (rest looked up from reference TRBV28 and TRBJ2-7): DVKVTQSSRYLVKRTGEKVFLECVQDMDHENMFWYRQDPGLGLRLIYFSYDVKMKEKGDIPEGYSVSREKKERFSLILESASTNQTSMYLCASSGWSGSEQYFGPGTRLTVT.

As DNA, the CDR3 is TGTGCCATCAGTGGTGGCGGGAGCGGCAACAATGAGCAGTTCTTC. This sequence encodes CAISGGGSGNNEQFF. The chain uses TRBV10-3 and TRBJ2-1; TRBD2 aligns across 7 bases. Germline V lookup: CDR1 ENHRY, CDR2 SYGVKD. V was clipped by 4 bases and J by 5 bases; unmatched bases: 8. The CDR3 length is 15 residues.

This clonotype appeared a few times. This rearrangement joins TRBV19 to TRBJ2-1; D not certain. Germline V gives CDR1 LNHDA, CDR2 SQIVND (reference sequence). With 6 bases removed from V and 7 bases from J, the gap between germline ends came to 10 bases. The CDR3 contains 12 residues. Written as DNA, the CDR3 is TGTGCCAGTAGCCGAACCCCGAATGAGCAGTTCTTC. Residues: CASSRTPNEQFF.

This clonotype was seen many times. This rearrangement joins TRBV28 to TRBJ2-7; 10 nucleotides agree with TRBD2. V dropped 5 bases and J dropped 0; count of bases not matched to a gene: 4. The CDR3 runs 15 residues. Per the germline V gene, CDR1 is MDHEN and CDR2 is SYDVKM. The CDR3 loop reads CASSVASGGSYEQYF. In nucleotides, the CDR3 is TGTGCCAGCAGTGTGGCTAGCGGGGGCTCCTACGAGCAGTACTTC.

This clonotype has more than one count but fewer than ten. The rearrangement links TRBV5-1 to TRBJ2-3, with 12 bases fitting TRBD2. Germline CDR1 SGHRS, CDR2 YFSETQ. V dropped 4 bases and J dropped 3; count of bases not matched to a gene: 9. This CDR3 is 17 amino acids long. Written as DNA, the CDR3 is TGCGCCAGCAGCCACCGGACTAGCGGGAAGGGAACAGATACGCAGTATTTT. Protein sequence: CASSHRTSGKGTDTQYF.

Ten or more counts support this clonotype. Here the CDR3 reads CSAPIGNSQPQHF. In nucleotides, the CDR3 is TGCAGTGCCCCGATCGGTAATTCTCAGCCCCAGCATTTT. V gene TRBV20-1 combines with J gene TRBJ1-5; no clear D. V lost 6 bases and J lost 6, with 15 bases in between. This CDR3 comprises 13 residues. Germline CDR1 reads DFQATT; CDR2 reads SNEGSKA (reference sequence).

This clonotype was counted between two and nine times. The chain joins TRBV7-2 to TRBJ1-1; D is perhaps TRBD1 (5 bases). The germline CDR1 and CDR2 sequences are SGHTA and FQGNSA. The ends were cut back, 4 bases at V and 2 bases at J, with 11 bases in the middle. The length of the CDR3 is 14 residues. The CDR3 protein is CASSSRGDNTEAFF. The CDR3 region has the DNA TGTGCCAGCAGCTCTAGAGGGGATAACACTGAAGCTTTCTTT.

Concerning this clonotype: This may arise from a read error, as a much more abundant clone is one base away. V usage is TRBV3-1 and J usage is TRBJ2-1; D gene ambiguous. The CDR3 contains 11 residues. Germline-derived CDR1 and CDR2 are LGHDT and YNNKEL (reference sequence). The CDR3 sequence is CASRPKGEQLF. CDR3 nucleotides: TGTGCCAGCAGACCAAAGGGTGAGCAGCTCTTC.

Comment on this clonotype: Just one base apart from a much larger clone, this may be a read error. The V and J genes are TRBV7-3 and TRBJ2-5; D is undetermined. There are 15 residues in the CDR3. The V end was cut by 2 bases, the J end by 4 bases, with 14 bases between. Germline V gene data show CDR1 as SGHTA and CDR2 as FQGTGA. The CDR3: CASSLWGSRRETQYF. The DNA of the CDR3 is TGTGCCAGCAGCTTATGGGGTAGCAGGAGAGAGACCCAGTACTTC.

This clonotype was found many times. This chain joins TRBV7-2 and TRBJ2-1, with 10 bases identical to TRBD2. Germline CDR1 SGHTA, CDR2 FQGNSA. The CDR3 extends over 15 amino acids. V shed 5 bases and J 5 bases; nucleotides not matched to a gene: 6. The DNA for the CDR3 is TGTGCCAGCAGCCCGGGACTAGCGAGAAACAATGAGCAGTTCTTC. Amino acid sequence: CASSPGLARNNEQFF.

The CDR3 reads CASTPRSASSGRGAKNIQYF. The CDR3 DNA reads TGTGCCTCCACCCCCAGATCAGCTTCTAGCGGGAGGGGGGCCAAAAACATTCAGTACTTC. The chain links TRBV19 to TRBJ2-4; TRBD2 matches 12 bases. Germline V gene sequence: CDR1 LNHDA, CDR2 SQIVND (reference sequence). The V and J ends lost 11 bases and 1 base, in that order; junction bases with no gene match: 21. This CDR3 region has 20 residues.

This clonotype showed up many times. The chain links TRBV15 to TRBJ1-3, with D possibly being TRBD1 (6 bases). Germline V lookup: CDR1 LNHNV, CDR2 YYDKDF (reference sequence). The CDR3 contains 15 residues. V was trimmed by 5 bases and J by 1 base, leaving 12 bases between them. The CDR3 DNA reads as TGTGCCACCAGCCAAAGGACAGTGTCTGGAAACACCATATATTTT. It translates to CATSQRTVSGNTIYF.

To note about this clonotype: The junction and the germline gene differ at one end; a read error may be behind it. The chain links TRBV30 to TRBJ2-2, with a possible D match to TRBD2 (5 bases). The germline CDR1 and CDR2 sequences are GTSNPN and SVGIG (reference sequence). The CDR3 has 14 residues. The CDR3 nucleotides read TGTGCCTGGATGGGAGACTGGAACACCGGGGAGCTGTTGTTT. Residues: CAWMGDWNTGELLF.

This clonotype was counted between two and nine times. The V gene is TRBV20-1, the J gene TRBJ2-4; D call uncertain. V dropped 5 bases and J dropped 3 bases, with 17 bases sitting between them. Germline loops: CDR1 DFQATT, CDR2 SNEGSKA (reference sequence). This CDR3 has 15 residues. In nucleotides, the CDR3 is TGCAGTGCTCAAACAGATCCAAAAGGCAAAAACATTCAGTACTTC. It is translated as CSAQTDPKGKNIQYF.

This clonotype was detected a few times. The chain carries TRBV4-1 and TRBJ1-5, with D unresolved. V shed 1 base and J shed 5 bases, with 12 bases lying between them. Looked up from germline, CDR1 is MGHRA and CDR2 is YSYEKL. There are 15 residues in the CDR3. The DNA of the CDR3 is TGCGCCAGCAGCCAAGGGCCATTAGTTCATCAGCCCCAGCATTTT. Protein sequence: CASSQGPLVHQPQHF.

This clonotype has ten or more counts. The chain has TRBV20-1 and TRBJ1-1; D gene ambiguous. Trimming took off 5 bases at V and 0 bases at J, with 7 bases between the two ends. The CDR3 runs to 12 residues. In germline, CDR1 is DFQATT, CDR2 SNEGSKA (reference sequence). The CDR3 coding sequence is TGCAGTGCTCAGAACATGAACACTGAAGCTTTCTTT. As protein: CSAQNMNTEAFF.

This clonotype was seen at least ten times. The V gene is TRBV7-2, the J gene TRBJ2-7; D uncertain. The V and J ends lost 3 bases and 3 bases respectively, with 12 bases between them. The CDR3 extends over 14 amino acids. Germline V gene sequence: CDR1 SGHTA, CDR2 FQGNSA. CDR3 region: CASSFDLVLYEQYF. The DNA for the CDR3 is TGTGCCAGCAGCTTTGATCTAGTCCTCTACGAGCAGTACTTC.